These 5 T cell receptor beta chains were sequenced from one sample in a study of shared clonotypes between healthy human individuals. The table came from immunoSEQ multiplex PCR; TCRdb's copy has only in-frame clones and leaves some out. The table shows under 850,000 clones, with roughly 92% occurring only once. Positive CCR7 selection of CD45RO-negative cells yielded the naive CD8 cells, and terminally differentiated effector memory CD45RA+ cells were excluded. Material for sequencing was naive CD8+ T cells sorted from blood. These receptors originate from a young man in good health.

Of note for this clone: The junction departs from germline at one end; a sequencing error may be responsible. This rearrangement joins TRBV7-7 to TRBJ2-1; D possibly corresponds to TRBD2 (5 bases). The germline V gene encodes CDR1 SSHAT and CDR2 FNYEAQ (reference sequence). The CDR3 is made up of 16 amino acids. Here the CDR3 reads CASSLARGSPYNEQFF. Here the CDR3 DNA reads TGTGCTAGCAGCTTAGCGCGTGGGAGCCCCTACAATGAGCAGTTCTTC. Together with reference TRBV7-7 and TRBJ2-1, the CDR3 gives the full variable domain: GAGVSQSPRYKVTKRGQDVTLRCDPISSHATLYWYQQALGQGPEFLTYFNYEAQPDKSGLPSDRFSAERPEGSISTLTIQRTEQRDSAMYRCASSLARGSPYNEQFFGPGTRLTVL.

The chain has TRBV4-1 and TRBJ2-7; a weak D match, TRBD1 (6 bases). Germline V gene data show CDR1 as MGHRA and CDR2 as YSYEKL. The CDR3 consists of 14 residues. V was shortened by 4 bases and J by 2 bases, with 12 bases between the two germline ends. The CDR3 DNA reads TGCGCCAGCAGCCCCCAAGGACAGACCTACGAGCAGTACTTC. This encodes CASSPQGQTYEQYF.

The V and J genes are TRBV5-1 and TRBJ2-7, with D unclear. CDR1 SGHRS and CDR2 YFSETQ come from the germline V gene. The CDR3 totals 13 residues. V shed 0 bases and J shed 6 bases, with 10 bases lying between them. CDR3 nucleotides: TGCGCCAGCAGCTTGGGCCGAAAGGCCGAGCAGTACTTC. It specifies CASSLGRKAEQYF.

The J gene is TRBJ2-7, the V gene TRBV27; either TRBD1 or TRBD2 may fit D (7 bases each). Trimming removed 5 bases from V and 7 bases from J, with 18 bases in between. The CDR3 loop spans 14 amino acids. Germline V gives CDR1 MNHEY, CDR2 SMNVEV (reference sequence). CDR3 loop: CASSPGTAGREQYF. In DNA form, the CDR3 reads TGTGCCAGCAGTCCTGGGACAGCGGGGAGGGAGCAGTACTTC.

V usage is TRBV27 and J usage is TRBJ2-7; no reliable D call. The CDR3 loop spans 16 amino acids. V lost 6 bases to trimming and J lost 2 bases, with 20 bases between them. CDR1 is MNHEY and CDR2 is SMNVEV in the germline V gene (reference sequence). The CDR3 coding sequence is TGTGCCAGCAGCCCACAAGGTCTGGGCGGAGCCTACGAGCAGTACTTC. It yields the protein CASSPQGLGGAYEQYF.